The 13 T cell receptor beta chains presented below share a single source sample, sequenced in a study of OX40 agonist ivuxolimab in advanced cancers. The library was obtained by the immunoSEQ multiplex PCR assay. TCRdb carries this immuneACCESS record with in-frame sequences only. Its versions omit some clonotypes, under half of them owing to an unresolved V gene in the studies checked, with the rest unexplained. The sample table shows tens of thousands of clones, and about 89% are seen once. Together, the top ten hold roughly an eighth of the sample. This specimen was CD4+ or CD8+ T cells sorted from blood, taken in a trial of the OX40 agonist ivuxolimab. All receptors come from an adult with an advanced solid tumor such as melanoma, head and neck, liver or kidney cancer.

This clone was observed a handful of times. The chain links TRBV6-5 to TRBJ2-1; 8 bases agree with TRBD2. CDR3 length equals 11 residues. J lost 10 bases, V lost 5 bases, and 1 base had no gene match. Looked up from germline, CDR1 is MNHEY and CDR2 is SVGAGI. The CDR3 protein is CASSVAGEQFF. Here the CDR3 DNA reads TGTGCCAGCAGTGTAGCGGGAGAGCAGTTCTTC.

The rearrangement joins TRBV9 to TRBJ2-3; 15 nucleotides agree with TRBD2. The germline V gene has CDR1 SGDLS and CDR2 YYNGEE. Trimming took 4 bases from V and 4 from J; bases not matched to a gene: 10. The CDR3 covers 18 residues. Here the CDR3 DNA reads TGTGCCAGCAGCCTTTCGAGGACTAGCGGGAGGGCCTCAGATACGCAGTATTTT. It translates to CASSLSRTSGRASDTQYF.

The chain employs TRBV7-8 and TRBJ2-2; D perhaps matches TRBD1 (6 bases). This CDR3 is built from 12 residues. V shed 5 bases and J shed 12 bases, with 13 bases lying between them. Per germline, CDR1 SGHVS and CDR2 FQNEAQ. Here the CDR3 reads CASSANRVQLFF. The CDR3 coding sequence is TGTGCCAGCAGCGCAAACAGGGTGCAGCTGTTTTTT.

V gene TRBV7-8 combines with J gene TRBJ1-1; D is unresolved. The ends were cut back, 2 bases at V and 7 bases at J, with 11 bases in the middle. This CDR3 comprises 13 residues. In germline, CDR1 is SGHVS, CDR2 FQNEAQ. The CDR3 DNA reads TGTGCCAGCAGCTTACCTGGCCCGGATGAAGCTTTCTTT. Its translation: CASSLPGPDEAFF.

The V and J genes are TRBV28 and TRBJ1-2; 7 bases map to TRBD1. CDR3 length: 16 amino acids. V was pared by 6 bases and J by 2 bases, with 12 bases of the junction left unmatched. Germline CDR1 reads MDHEN; CDR2 reads SYDVKM. The CDR3: CASSPRGQGLNYGYTF. The CDR3 DNA reads TGTGCCAGCAGCCCGAGGGGGCAGGGACTAAACTATGGCTACACCTTC.

V and J are TRBV5-6 and TRBJ1-1; D remains ambiguous. Germline V gene lookup returns CDR1 SGHDT and CDR2 YYEEEE. The CDR3 length is 13 residues. Trimming cost V 2 bases and J 1 base, with 6 bases left between them. CDR3: CASSLNRNTEAFF. The CDR3 DNA reads TGTGCCAGCAGCTTAAACAGGAACACTGAAGCTTTCTTT.

The rearrangement joins TRBV28 to TRBJ2-1; D is possibly TRBD2 (6 bases). The germline V and J ends were trimmed by 7 bases and 5 bases, with 18 bases remaining between them. Germline V gives CDR1 MDHEN, CDR2 SYDVKM. This CDR3 is 15 amino acids long. The CDR3 DNA is TGTGCCAGCAAGTCGGTGGTGAAGCGGGACAATGAGCAGTTCTTC. This translates into CASKSVVKRDNEQFF.

The gene calls are TRBV5-4 and TRBJ2-2; 12 bases agree with TRBD1. Germline V gene data show CDR1 as SGHNT and CDR2 as YYREEE (reference sequence). This CDR3 has 15 amino acids. Trimming took 4 bases from V and 7 from J; bases not matched to a gene: 5. CDR3 amino acids: CASSGTGGAGGELFF. As DNA, the CDR3 is TGTGCCAGCAGCGGGACAGGGGGCGCGGGCGGGGAGCTGTTTTTT.

The chain uses TRBV5-1 and TRBJ1-2; no clear D. The CDR3 loop spans 14 amino acids. Germline loops: CDR1 SGHRS, CDR2 YFSETQ. Trimming removed 5 bases from V and 4 bases from J, with 15 bases in between. This chain's CDR3 is CASSIGRSSYGYTF. The CDR3 DNA follows: TGCGCCAGCAGTATAGGGAGATCCTCCTATGGCTACACCTTC.

This chain uses TRBV27 with TRBJ2-5; tentatively, D is TRBD2 (5 bases). V lost 5 bases and J lost 5, with 15 bases in between. CDR1 MNHEY and CDR2 SMNVEV come from the germline V gene (reference sequence). This CDR3 comprises 14 residues. CDR3: CASSPQGSRETQYF. CDR3 nucleotides: TGTGCCAGCAGTCCCCAAGGGAGCAGGGAGACCCAGTACTTC.

The chain links TRBV27 to TRBJ1-2; D might be TRBD1 (6 bases). Between the trimmed V and J ends, which lost 7 bases and 3 bases, there was a span of 15 bases. CDR3 length equals 14 residues. Germline CDR1 and CDR2: MNHEY and SMNVEV (reference sequence). The chain's CDR3 is CASITGTQDYGYTF. The CDR3 DNA is TGTGCCAGCATTACCGGGACACAAGACTATGGCTACACCTTC.

The chain is built from TRBV29-1 and TRBJ2-1, with 9 bases fitting TRBD1. This CDR3 is 14 amino acids long. Trimming took 8 bases from V and 4 from J; bases not matched to a gene: 9. The germline V gene encodes CDR1 SQVTM and CDR2 ANQGSEA. CDR3 DNA sequence: TGCAGCTCACGGGGGACAGGGCGGTACAATGAGCAGTTCTTC. It codes for CSSRGTGRYNEQFF.

This clone is a singleton in its sample. The chain uses TRBV9 and TRBJ2-5; maybe TRBD1 (8 bases). Trimming removed 3 bases from V and 4 bases from J, with 19 bases in between. This CDR3 contains 16 residues. Germline loops: CDR1 SGDLS, CDR2 YYNGEE. CDR3 nucleotides: TGTGCCAGCAGCGCCGAGTCAGGGGGCGGGAGAGAGACCCAGTACTTC. Protein product: CASSAESGGGRETQYF.